What follows are 32 T cell receptor beta chains derived from one specimen sequenced in a study of blood T cell repertoires in COVID-19. Only in-frame clones appear in the TCRdb table, and some are missing; sequencing was by immunoSEQ multiplex PCR. Counted here are under 200,000 clones, 70% to 90% occurring once; the ten biggest clones make up roughly 8.6%. Material: peripheral blood. These receptors originate from a man between 60 and 70 years old with acute or convalescent COVID-19.

J is TRBJ2-7 and V is TRBV30, with D possibly being TRBD2 (5 bases). CDR3 length: 14 amino acids. With 1 base removed from V and 3 bases from J, the gap between germline ends came to 13 bases. Germline V lookup: CDR1 GTSNPN, CDR2 SVGIG (reference sequence). The CDR3 loop is CAWSAVGLNYEQYF. The CDR3 coding sequence is TGTGCCTGGAGTGCGGTCGGACTCAACTACGAGCAGTACTTC.

The rearrangement links TRBV11-2 to TRBJ1-2, with 7 bases matching TRBD1. V dropped 5 bases and J dropped 14; count of bases not matched to a gene: 14. This CDR3 comprises 13 residues. Germline lookup yields CDR1 SGHAT and CDR2 FQNNGV. CDR3 nucleotide sequence: TGTGCCAGCAGCATCGGACAGGAAGGGTCTAGGACCTTC. Protein: CASSIGQEGSRTF.

CDR3 loop: CASSELASTDTQYF. The CDR3 DNA follows: TGTGCCAGCTCCGAACTAGCGAGCACAGATACGCAGTATTTT. V gene TRBV6-5 combines with J gene TRBJ2-3, with TRBD2 matching 7 bases. This CDR3 has 14 amino acids. The germline V gene encodes CDR1 MNHEY and CDR2 SVGAGI. Losses at the gene ends were 8 bases for V and 0 bases for J; bases not matched to a gene: 5.

The chain recombines TRBV6-5 with TRBJ2-7; 8 nucleotides match TRBD1. The length of the CDR3 is 14 residues. Germline trimming cut 6 bases from V and 4 bases from J; bases unmatched to any gene: 8. CDR1 and CDR2 (germline): MNHEY, SVGAGI. The CDR3 sequence: CASRPYRGAYEQYF. CDR3 in DNA: TGTGCCAGCAGACCCTACAGGGGGGCGTACGAGCAGTACTTC.

The rearrangement uses TRBV4-1 and TRBJ2-7; tentatively, D is TRBD2 (5 bases). The CDR3 consists of 15 residues. CDR1 and CDR2 from the germline V gene are MGHRA and YSYEKL. V lost 1 base and J lost 0, with 10 bases in between. CDR3 bases: TGCGCCAGCAGCCAAGGTCACGGGATCTCCTACGAGCAGTACTTC. It yields the protein CASSQGHGISYEQYF.

This clone was seen a handful of times. The chain links TRBV24-1 to TRBJ2-7; 9 bases are shared with TRBD2. V lost 6 bases to trimming and J lost 7 bases; unmatched junction nucleotides: 12. This CDR3 is 15 amino acids long. Looked up from germline, CDR1 is KGHDR and CDR2 is SFDVKD. Written as DNA, the CDR3 is TGTGCCACCAGTACCACTAGCGGGCGGCTTTGGGAGCAGTACTTC. Encoded protein: CATSTTSGRLWEQYF.

This clone was counted between two and nine times. V and J are TRBV13 and TRBJ2-4; 7 nucleotides align to TRBD1. V dropped 3 bases and J dropped 0; count of bases not matched to a gene: 8. The CDR3 sequence is 17 residues long. CDR1 is PRHDT and CDR2 is FYEKMQ in the germline V gene (reference sequence). Here the CDR3 reads CASSLGTADLAKNIQYF. The CDR3 nucleotides are TGTGCCAGCAGCTTGGGGACAGCAGACCTAGCCAAAAACATTCAGTACTTC.

This clone has just one count. One junction end disagrees with the germline gene, perhaps due to a read error. V is TRBV27 and J is TRBJ2-1; D is perhaps TRBD2 (6 bases). The CDR3 loop spans 14 amino acids. CDR1 is MNHEY and CDR2 is SMNVEV in the germline V gene (reference sequence). This CDR3 is CASSLGGAYNEQFF. The DNA for the CDR3 is TGTGCCAGCAGTCTAGGCGGGGCCTATAATGAGCAGTTCTTC.

The chain recombines TRBV19 with TRBJ2-1; the D gene is possibly TRBD1 (6 bases). The CDR3 runs 14 residues. The V end lost 6 bases, the J end lost 3 bases, and 12 bases lay between the germline ends. CDR1 is LNHDA, CDR2 SQIVND, per germline (reference sequence). CDR3 in amino acids: CASSFGGYYNEQFF. The CDR3 DNA is TGTGCCAGTAGCTTTGGGGGCTACTACAATGAGCAGTTCTTC.

V gene TRBV18 combines with J gene TRBJ1-2, with 8 bases matching TRBD1. Germline V gives CDR1 KGHSH, CDR2 LQKENI. This CDR3 comprises 14 residues. Trimming removed 4 bases from V and 3 bases from J; junction bases left unmatched: 4. CDR3 loop: CASSLTGQDYGYTF. The CDR3 DNA sequence: TGTGCCAGCTCACTAACGGGACAGGACTATGGCTACACCTTC. The variable domain in full, completed from reference TRBV18 and TRBJ1-2, reads NAGVMQNPRHLVRRRGQEARLRCSPMKGHSHVYWYRQLPEEGLKFMVYLQKENIIDESGMPKERFSAEFPKEGPSILRIQQVVRGDSAAYFCASSLTGQDYGYTFGSGTRLTVV.

V usage is TRBV29-1 and J usage is TRBJ2-5; possible D gene TRBD1, 5 bases. This CDR3 comprises 14 residues. V lost 2 bases and J 4 bases, leaving 14 bases between the germline ends. Germline CDR1 is SQVTM and CDR2 is ANQGSEA. CDR3 sequence (DNA): TGCAGCGTTGAACAGGGCAGCCCCCGAGAGACCCAGTACTTC. Encoded protein: CSVEQGSPRETQYF.

The J gene is TRBJ2-7, the V gene TRBV27; 7 bases are a match to TRBD2. The CDR3 contains 15 residues. J lost 2 bases, V lost 2 bases, and 6 bases had no gene match. Germline loops: CDR1 MNHEY, CDR2 SMNVEV (reference sequence). The CDR3 DNA reads TGTGCCAGCAGTTTACGTGCGGGGGAAACCTACGAGCAGTACTTC. Translated, it gives CASSLRAGETYEQYF.

This chain uses TRBV5-1 with TRBJ1-3, with 7 bases aligning to TRBD1. CDR3 length equals 15 residues. Germline values: CDR1 SGHRS, CDR2 YFSETQ. Trimming took 0 bases from V and 4 from J; bases not matched to a gene: 4. This chain's CDR3 is CASSLGQGPGNTIYF. Here the CDR3 DNA reads TGCGCCAGCAGCTTGGGACAGGGCCCCGGAAACACCATATATTTT.

The rearrangement joins TRBV4-1 to TRBJ2-1; tentatively, D is TRBD2 (6 bases). Trimming removed 1 base from V and 2 bases from J, with 18 bases in between. This CDR3 spans 18 amino acids. From germline, CDR1 is MGHRA and CDR2 YSYEKL. CDR3 in amino acids: CASSQGPLVSGPYNEQFF. CDR3 in DNA: TGCGCCAGCAGCCAAGGACCCCTGGTTAGCGGTCCCTACAATGAGCAGTTCTTC.

The chain has TRBV2 and TRBJ2-6; D is unresolved. V dropped 5 bases and J dropped 0 bases, with 11 bases sitting between them. This CDR3 spans 16 amino acids. CDR1 is SNHLY, CDR2 FYNNEI, per germline. The CDR3: CASSLNSRSGANVLTF. CDR3 bases: TGTGCCAGCAGTCTCAACAGTCGCTCTGGGGCCAACGTCCTGACTTTC.

The CDR3 bases are TGTGCCAGCATCCCGGTGGTACGTAATCAGCCCCAGCATTTT. Translating it yields CASIPVVRNQPQHF. This rearrangement joins TRBV28 to TRBJ1-5; D unresolved. This CDR3 is built from 14 residues. The germline V and J ends were trimmed by 7 bases and 4 bases, with 14 bases remaining between them. In germline, CDR1 is MDHEN, CDR2 SYDVKM.

V is TRBV29-1 and J is TRBJ2-1; 7 positions match TRBD1. The CDR3 consists of 13 residues. Germline CDR1 reads SQVTM; CDR2 reads ANQGSEA. The V segment lost 8 bases and the J segment 0 bases; nucleotides outside the gene matches: 4. This chain's CDR3 is CSLRDSSYNEQFF. In DNA, the CDR3 is TGCAGCTTACGGGACAGCTCCTACAATGAGCAGTTCTTC.

This chain uses TRBV5-8 with TRBJ1-6; 7 bases fit TRBD1. The CDR3 is 16 amino acids. V gave up 3 bases and J gave up 7 bases; unmatched junction bases: 10. Germline CDR1 SGHTS, CDR2 YDEGEE. The CDR3 is CASSSNSGGRNSPLHF. In nucleotides, the CDR3 is TGTGCCAGCAGCTCCAATTCAGGGGGTCGGAATTCACCCCTCCACTTT.

The J gene is TRBJ1-4, the V gene TRBV28; 8 bases are shared with TRBD1. The CDR3 has 14 amino acids. Germline V lookup: CDR1 MDHEN, CDR2 SYDVKM. The V segment lost 5 bases and the J segment 6 bases; nucleotides outside the gene matches: 5. CDR3 in DNA: TGTGCCAGCAGTCAGGGGGCGCCGGATGAAAAACTGTTTTTT. It is translated as CASSQGAPDEKLFF.

The rearrangement links TRBV7-2 to TRBJ2-3; the D gene is possibly TRBD1 (5 bases). CDR3 length: 14 residues. Germline V CDR1 and CDR2: SGHTA, FQGNSA. The V end lost 2 bases, the J end lost 4 bases, and 10 bases lay between the germline ends. The CDR3 region has the DNA TGTGCCAGCAGCTTATTCCAGGGCGCAGATACGCAGTATTTT. This sequence encodes CASSLFQGADTQYF.

The chain recombines TRBV27 with TRBJ2-7; maybe TRBD2 (7 bases). Trimming shortened V by 3 bases and J by 5 bases, and 11 bases separated the two germline ends. CDR1 MNHEY and CDR2 SMNVEV come from the germline V gene (reference sequence). The CDR3 loop spans 13 amino acids. The CDR3 coding sequence is TGTGCCAGCAGTTTGCAGGGGAGGGACGAGCAGTACTTC. It codes for CASSLQGRDEQYF.

The V and J genes are TRBV14 and TRBJ2-3, with D perhaps matching TRBD1 (5 bases). Deletions cut 0 bases from V and 4 bases from J, with 8 bases between. Germline V gene data show CDR1 as SGHDN and CDR2 as FVKESK. This CDR3 is 14 amino acids long. This CDR3 is CASSQDRASDTQYF. The CDR3, as DNA: TGTGCCAGCAGCCAAGACAGGGCTTCAGATACGCAGTATTTT.

The rearrangement joins TRBV2 to TRBJ2-4; 8 bases match TRBD1. Trimming cost V 5 bases and J 7 bases; bases outside gene matches: 7. The CDR3 totals 14 residues. Germline values: CDR1 SNHLY, CDR2 FYNNEI. The CDR3 DNA follows: TGTGCCAGCAGTAAAGGACAGGGTCACAACATTCAGTACTTC. The encoded protein is CASSKGQGHNIQYF.

This clone was seen only a few times. The rearrangement links TRBV4-1 to TRBJ2-1; D may be TRBD2 (6 bases). Per germline, CDR1 MGHRA and CDR2 YSYEKL. CDR3 length equals 15 residues. The V and J ends lost 6 bases and 3 bases respectively, with 15 bases between them. CDR3 loop: CASSPGRSSYNEQFF. CDR3 bases: TGCGCCAGCAGTCCTGGGAGGAGCAGCTACAATGAGCAGTTCTTC.

The gene calls are TRBV19 and TRBJ1-4; D may be TRBD1 (5 bases). V lost 5 bases, J lost 6 bases, and 10 bases lay in between. The V gene's germline CDR1 is LNHDA and CDR2 SQIVND (reference sequence). The CDR3 spans 13 residues. The CDR3 coding sequence is TGTGCCAGTAGTCAGGGAAGTCATGAAAAACTGTTTTTT. Its protein product is CASSQGSHEKLFF.

The chain employs TRBV30 and TRBJ2-1; TRBD2 matches 12 bases. Trimming took 1 base from V and 10 from J; bases not matched to a gene: 8. This CDR3 spans 15 amino acids. Germline V CDR1 and CDR2: GTSNPN, SVGIG (reference sequence). The CDR3 bases are TGTGCCTGGAGTGGAGGGGGACTAGCGGGTTCGGAGCAGTTCTTC. This codes for CAWSGGGLAGSEQFF. Using reference TRBV30 and TRBJ2-1 for the parts outside the CDR3, the full variable domain is SQTIHQWPATLVQPVGSPLSLECTVEGTSNPNLYWYRQAAGRGLQLLFYSVGIGQISSEVPQNLSASRPQDRQFILSSKKLLLSDSGFYLCAWSGGGLAGSEQFFGPGTRLTVL.

The chain employs TRBV5-4 and TRBJ2-7, with TRBD1 as a possible D gene (6 bases). V lost 4 bases to trimming and J lost 2 bases, with 13 bases between them. The CDR3 spans 14 residues. CDR1 is SGHNT, CDR2 YYREEE, per germline (reference sequence). CDR3 region: CASSRTVEPYEQYF. The DNA of the CDR3 is TGTGCCAGCAGCCGGACAGTCGAACCCTACGAGCAGTACTTC. Looking up the rest from reference TRBV5-4 and TRBJ2-7 gives the full variable domain: ETGVTQSPTHLIKTRGQQVTLRCSSQSGHNTVSWYQQALGQGPQFIFQYYREEENGRGNFPPRFSGLQFPNYSSELNVNALELDDSALYLCASSRTVEPYEQYFGPGTRLTVT.

This sequence joins TRBV3-1 (or the pseudogene TRBV3-2) and TRBJ1-3, with D unresolved. V was pared by 3 bases and J by 0 bases, with 6 bases between. Germline V lookup: CDR1 LGHDT, CDR2 YNNKEL (reference sequence). CDR3 length: 14 residues. The DNA of the CDR3 is TGTGCCAGCAGCCATCGGGGCTCTGGAAACACCATATATTTT. It yields the protein CASSHRGSGNTIYF.

This CDR3 is CASSQDRDRAPYEQYF. CDR3 nucleotide sequence: TGCGCCAGCAGCCAAGACCGGGACAGGGCACCCTACGAGCAGTACTTC. V usage is TRBV4-1 and J usage is TRBJ2-7; TRBD1 aligns across 9 bases. The germline CDR1 and CDR2 sequences are MGHRA and YSYEKL. The CDR3 is made up of 16 amino acids. V trimming: 0 bases; J trimming: 2 bases; junction bases outside the gene matches: 5.

This chain connects TRBV9 to TRBJ2-3; 9 bases fit TRBD1. This CDR3 has 16 amino acids. Germline V gene data show CDR1 as SGDLS and CDR2 as YYNGEE. With 3 bases clipped from V and 4 bases from J, the junction kept 9 bases outside the gene matches. CDR3 sequence reads: CASSGGIGQGPDTQYF. As DNA, the CDR3 is TGTGCCAGCAGCGGGGGAATAGGACAGGGGCCAGATACGCAGTATTTT.

The chain links TRBV5-1 to TRBJ2-1; D perhaps matches TRBD1 (5 bases). The CDR3 runs to 15 residues. Per germline, CDR1 SGHRS and CDR2 YFSETQ. V was pared by 2 bases and J by 1 base, with 10 bases between. For the CDR3, the DNA is TGCGCCAGCAGCTTAGGGCAGGGATCCTACAATGAGCAGTTCTTC. Translated, it gives CASSLGQGSYNEQFF.

The chain links TRBV24-1 to TRBJ2-5; TRBD1 agrees at 10 bases. This CDR3 region has 16 residues. CDR1 is KGHDR and CDR2 is SFDVKD in the germline V gene. Trimming cost V 4 bases and J 4 bases; bases outside gene matches: 8. CDR3 in DNA: TGTGCCACCAGTGACCCACCCCGGACAGGGGGAGAGACCCAGTACTTC. Its protein product is CATSDPPRTGGETQYF.